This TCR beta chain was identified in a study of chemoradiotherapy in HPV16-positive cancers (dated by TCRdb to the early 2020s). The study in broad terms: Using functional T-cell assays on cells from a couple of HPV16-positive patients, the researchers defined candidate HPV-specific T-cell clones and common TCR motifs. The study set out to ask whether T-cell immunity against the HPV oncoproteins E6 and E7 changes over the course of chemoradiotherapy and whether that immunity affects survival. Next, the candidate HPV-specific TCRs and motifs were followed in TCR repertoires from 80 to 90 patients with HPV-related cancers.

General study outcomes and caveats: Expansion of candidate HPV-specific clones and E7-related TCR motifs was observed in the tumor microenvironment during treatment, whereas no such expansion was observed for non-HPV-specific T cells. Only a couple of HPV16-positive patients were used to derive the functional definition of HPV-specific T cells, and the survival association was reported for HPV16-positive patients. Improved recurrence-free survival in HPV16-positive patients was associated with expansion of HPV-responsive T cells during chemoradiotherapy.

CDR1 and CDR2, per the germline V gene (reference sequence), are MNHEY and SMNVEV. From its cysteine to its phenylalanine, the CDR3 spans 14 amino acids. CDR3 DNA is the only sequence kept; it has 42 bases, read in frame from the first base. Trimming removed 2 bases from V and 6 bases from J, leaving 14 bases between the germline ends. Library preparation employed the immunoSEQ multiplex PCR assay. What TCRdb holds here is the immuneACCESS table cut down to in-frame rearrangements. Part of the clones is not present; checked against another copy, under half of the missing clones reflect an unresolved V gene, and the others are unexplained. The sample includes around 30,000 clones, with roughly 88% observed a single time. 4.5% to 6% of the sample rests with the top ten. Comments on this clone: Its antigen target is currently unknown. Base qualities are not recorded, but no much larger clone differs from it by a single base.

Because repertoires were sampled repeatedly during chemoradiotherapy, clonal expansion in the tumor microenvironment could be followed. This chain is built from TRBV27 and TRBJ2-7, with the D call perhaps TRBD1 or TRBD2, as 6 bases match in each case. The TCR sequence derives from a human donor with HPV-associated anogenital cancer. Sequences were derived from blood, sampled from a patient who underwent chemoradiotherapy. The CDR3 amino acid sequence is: CASSLVQGTGEQYF. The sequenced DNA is TGTGCCAGCAGTTTAGTTCAGGGGACTGGCGAGCAGTACTTC.